The 27 T cell receptor beta chains below come from one sample, sequenced in a study of control samples from healthy donors and cancer patients. Using immunoSEQ multiplex PCR, the repertoire was profiled, and TCRdb retains in-frame clones only, with some absent. The sample holds about 140,000 clones, more than 85% seen once. The sequenced material came from blood. The receptors shown here come from a woman in her twenties or thirties in good health.

The chain has TRBV9 and TRBJ1-2; D ambiguous. The CDR3 has 11 amino acids. Germline CDR1 SGDLS, CDR2 YYNGEE. V lost 3 bases to trimming and J lost 5 bases, with 5 bases between them. CDR3 sequence (DNA): TGTGCCAGCAGCGCAATTTATGGCTACACCTTC. Residues: CASSAIYGYTF.

This chain joins TRBV28 and TRBJ2-2; D not resolved. Trimming took 5 bases from V and 7 from J, leaving 11 bases between them. This CDR3 contains 13 residues. Germline assignment: CDR1 MDHEN and CDR2 SYDVKM. The CDR3 DNA reads TGTGCCAGCAGTCCACAGAATGTCGGGGAGCTGTTTTTT. Protein sequence: CASSPQNVGELFF.

V gene TRBV10-3 combines with J gene TRBJ2-7, with 9 bases matching TRBD1. CDR1 ENHRY and CDR2 SYGVKD come from the germline V gene. This CDR3 spans 18 amino acids. Trimming took 0 bases from V and 2 from J; bases not matched to a gene: 11. The CDR3 DNA sequence: TGTGCCATCAGTGAGTCGCGGGGGACAGGGAAGGATCCCTACGAGCAGTACTTC. Its protein is CAISESRGTGKDPYEQYF.

The V call is TRBV3-1 (or the pseudogene TRBV3-2), the J call TRBJ2-2; D is possibly TRBD2 (5 bases). CDR3 length equals 14 residues. V shed 8 bases and J shed 4 bases, with 14 bases lying between them. CDR1 is LGHDT and CDR2 is YNNKEL in the germline V gene (reference sequence). The CDR3: CASYGETGTGELFF. In nucleotides, the CDR3 is TGTGCCAGCTATGGGGAGACGGGCACCGGGGAGCTGTTTTTT.

The J gene is TRBJ1-6, the V gene TRBV5-1; D unclear. V was cut by 0 bases and J by 8 bases, with 21 bases left in between. Germline lookup yields CDR1 SGHRS and CDR2 YFSETQ. The CDR3 runs 18 residues. The chain's CDR3 is CASSLVVGSSGSDSPLHF. CDR3 DNA sequence: TGCGCCAGCAGCTTGGTTGTAGGGTCGAGCGGTTCGGATTCACCCCTCCACTTT.

The chain carries TRBV10-3 and TRBJ1-2, with D unresolved. Germline V gene lookup returns CDR1 ENHRY and CDR2 SYGVKD. The V end lost 1 base, the J end lost 3 bases, and 6 bases lay between the germline ends. The CDR3 is 13 amino acids. The CDR3 sequence is CAISEWVDYGYTF. The DNA for the CDR3 is TGTGCCATCAGTGAGTGGGTTGACTATGGCTACACCTTC.

This clone was counted once. The gene calls are TRBV7-9 and TRBJ1-5; TRBD1 matches 7 bases. There are 18 residues in the CDR3. Germline values: CDR1 SEHNR, CDR2 FQNEAQ (reference sequence). J was trimmed by 3 bases and V by 1 base; bases with no gene match: 12. CDR3 in amino acids: CASSLVPWGGQDNQPQHF. In DNA form, the CDR3 reads TGTGCCAGCAGCTTAGTACCTTGGGGCGGACAGGACAATCAGCCCCAGCATTTT.

The chain couples TRBV3-1 (or the pseudogene TRBV3-2) to TRBJ2-5; possibly TRBD2 for D (6 bases). There are 15 residues in the CDR3. From germline, CDR1 is LGHDT and CDR2 YNNKEL (reference sequence). The V and J ends lost 1 base and 5 bases respectively, with 14 bases between them. Here the CDR3 DNA reads TGTGCCAGCAGCCAAGGGGCAGGAGGGAGGGAGACCCAGTACTTC. Translation gives CASSQGAGGRETQYF.

V gene TRBV9 combines with J gene TRBJ1-3, with D unresolved. V was pared by 4 bases and J by 2 bases, with 10 bases between. The length of the CDR3 is 14 residues. The germline CDR1 and CDR2 sequences are SGDLS and YYNGEE. The CDR3 reads CASSSRSAGNTIYF. CDR3 nucleotide sequence: TGTGCCAGCAGCTCACGTTCGGCTGGAAACACCATATATTTT.

The table lists this clone with a count of one. The gene calls are TRBV19 and TRBJ2-7, with D perhaps TRBD2 (6 bases). V was clipped by 9 bases and J by 0 bases, with 9 bases between them. Germline CDR1 reads LNHDA; CDR2 reads SQIVND (reference sequence). This CDR3 region has 12 residues. CDR3 sequence reads: CASRGISYEQYF. CDR3 nucleotides: TGTGCCAGCCGGGGGATCTCCTACGAGCAGTACTTC.

Only a few counts were recorded for this clone. The chain has TRBV14 and TRBJ1-2; D remains ambiguous. Germline lookup yields CDR1 SGHDN and CDR2 FVKESK. This CDR3 has 15 amino acids. Trimming stripped 0 bases from V and 8 bases from J, with 16 bases between. In DNA form, the CDR3 reads TGTGCCAGCAGCCAAGATTCGTCGATCCGCTACGGCTACACCTTC. It is translated as CASSQDSSIRYGYTF.

This chain connects TRBV6-5 to TRBJ2-5; TRBD1 might be the D (5 bases). The germline V gene has CDR1 MNHEY and CDR2 SVGAGI. The CDR3 is 13 residues long. V gave up 2 bases and J gave up 7 bases, with 11 bases separating them. CDR3 DNA sequence: TGTGCCAGCAGTTACCGACAGTCGGGGACCCAGTACTTC. Its translation: CASSYRQSGTQYF.

The chain links TRBV6-5 to TRBJ2-3, with D uncertain. CDR3 length: 11 amino acids. The germline gives CDR1 MNHEY, CDR2 SVGAGI. V lost 6 bases and J lost 5, with 6 bases in between. The CDR3: CASRKGDTQYF. Here the CDR3 DNA reads TGTGCCAGCAGGAAGGGAGATACGCAGTATTTT.

The chain couples TRBV18 to TRBJ2-7; 10 positions agree with TRBD2. J was trimmed by 6 bases and V by 3 bases; bases with no gene match: 8. Germline CDR1 is KGHSH and CDR2 is LQKENI. The CDR3 totals 15 residues. CDR3 protein: CASSPSLAGDREQYF. The CDR3 DNA sequence: TGTGCCAGCTCACCCTCCCTAGCGGGAGATCGCGAGCAGTACTTC. Supplemented by reference TRBV18 and TRBJ2-7, the full variable domain reads NAGVMQNPRHLVRRRGQEARLRCSPMKGHSHVYWYRQLPEEGLKFMVYLQKENIIDESGMPKERFSAEFPKEGPSILRIQQVVRGDSAAYFCASSPSLAGDREQYFGPGTRLTVT.

This clone was seen only once. The rearrangement links TRBV5-1 to TRBJ1-6; D gene uncertain. The V gene lost 4 bases and the J gene lost 4 bases, with 9 bases spanning the gap. This CDR3 region has 14 residues. Germline V lookup: CDR1 SGHRS, CDR2 YFSETQ. The chain's CDR3 is CASSHQTYNSPLHF. The CDR3 region has the DNA TGCGCCAGCAGCCACCAGACTTATAATTCACCCCTCCACTTT.

This chain connects TRBV9 to TRBJ1-2; 9 nucleotides agree with TRBD1. From germline, CDR1 is SGDLS and CDR2 YYNGEE. This CDR3 spans 13 amino acids. V lost 0 bases and J lost 6; bases outside the gene matches: 0. The CDR3 coding sequence is TGTGCCAGCAGCGTAGGGGACAGGGATGGCTACACCTTC. Its protein is CASSVGDRDGYTF.

This chain uses TRBV5-1 with TRBJ2-1, with TRBD2 matching 8 bases. J was trimmed by 6 bases and V by 3 bases; bases with no gene match: 14. This CDR3 is 17 amino acids long. Per the germline V gene, CDR1 is SGHRS and CDR2 is YFSETQ. CDR3 residues: CASSSPRAGDTRNEQFF. For the CDR3, the DNA is TGCGCCAGCAGCTCACCGAGAGCGGGAGATACTCGCAATGAGCAGTTCTTC.

CDR3 bases: TGTGCCAGCAGTAGGGGGCGGACAGGGGTGCAGCCCCAGCATTTT. Amino acid sequence: CASSRGRTGVQPQHF. The chain carries TRBV6-5 and TRBJ1-5; TRBD1 matches at 9 bases. The CDR3 totals 15 residues. Trimming took 5 bases from V and 7 from J; bases not matched to a gene: 9. Germline loops: CDR1 MNHEY, CDR2 SVGAGI.

The chain uses TRBV29-1 and TRBJ1-3; D is perhaps TRBD1 (5 bases). CDR3 length: 13 residues. CDR1 is SQVTM and CDR2 is ANQGSEA in the germline V gene. V dropped 4 bases and J dropped 4 bases, with 11 bases sitting between them. The CDR3 loop is CSVGEAGGNTIYF. The DNA of the CDR3 is TGCAGCGTTGGTGAAGCAGGGGGAAACACCATATATTTT. The full variable domain, in which reference TRBV29-1 and TRBJ1-3 provide the parts outside the CDR3, is SAVISQKPSRDICQRGTSLTIQCQVDSQVTMMFWYRQQPGQSLTLIATANQGSEATYESGFVIDKFPISRPNLTFSTLTVSNMSPEDSSIYLCSVGEAGGNTIYFGEGSWLTVV.

The V and J genes are TRBV18 and TRBJ1-1; D uncertain. The length of the CDR3 is 14 residues. The germline V gene encodes CDR1 KGHSH and CDR2 LQKENI. V was shortened by 3 bases and J by 1 base, with 9 bases between the two germline ends. CDR3 amino acids: CASSPSLGNTEAFF. The CDR3 region has the DNA TGTGCCAGCTCACCCAGTCTCGGGAACACTGAAGCTTTCTTT.

The rearrangement uses TRBV13 and TRBJ2-1, with 7 positions matching TRBD2. Germline CDR1 is PRHDT and CDR2 is FYEKMQ (reference sequence). V shed 1 base, J shed 5 bases, and the junction held 5 bases outside the gene matches. The CDR3 is 15 residues long. CDR3 coding DNA: TGTGCCAGCAGCTTAGCAGCGGGATGGGACAATGAGCAGTTCTTC. It is translated as CASSLAAGWDNEQFF.

The chain couples TRBV30 to TRBJ2-7; either TRBD1 or TRBD2 may supply D (5 bases each). The length of the CDR3 is 13 residues. V shed 8 bases and J shed 4 bases, with 18 bases lying between them. The V gene's germline CDR1 is GTSNPN and CDR2 SVGIG (reference sequence). Written as DNA, the CDR3 is TGTGCCGTAAGTCCCGGGACGAGTTACGAGCAGTACTTC. It yields the protein CAVSPGTSYEQYF.

The chain employs TRBV7-2 and TRBJ2-6; weak D call: TRBD2 (5 bases). CDR1 and CDR2 (germline): SGHTA, FQGNSA. Trimming took 5 bases from V and 2 from J, leaving 13 bases between them. This CDR3 region has 16 residues. The CDR3 region has the DNA TGTGCCAGCAGCCAGACGCGGGCTGCTGGGGCCAACGTCCTGACTTTC. Its protein is CASSQTRAAGANVLTF.

This sequence joins TRBV29-1 and TRBJ1-1; 7 bases are a match to TRBD1. Germline V gene sequence: CDR1 SQVTM, CDR2 ANQGSEA. V lost 7 bases, J lost 4 bases, and 9 bases stayed unmatched. This CDR3 region has 13 residues. The CDR3: CSARQGEVTEAFF. CDR3 nucleotides: TGCAGCGCAAGGCAGGGGGAGGTCACTGAAGCTTTCTTT. Full variable domain (rest looked up from reference TRBV29-1 and TRBJ1-1): SAVISQKPSRDICQRGTSLTIQCQVDSQVTMMFWYRQQPGQSLTLIATANQGSEATYESGFVIDKFPISRPNLTFSTLTVSNMSPEDSSIYLCSARQGEVTEAFFGQGTRLTVV.

The chain uses TRBV28 and TRBJ1-5; D gene ambiguous. V was shortened by 7 bases and J by 0 bases, with 13 bases between the two germline ends. Per the germline V gene, CDR1 is MDHEN and CDR2 is SYDVKM. CDR3 size: 15 residues. CDR3 residues: CASTGQLFSNQPQHF. The CDR3 DNA reads as TGTGCCAGCACTGGGCAGCTCTTTAGCAATCAGCCCCAGCATTTT.

This clone has a single count. CDR3 nucleotides: TGCGCCAGCACAGGGGGAGACGGGACTTCCGGGGCCAACGTCCTGACTTTC. Residues: CASTGGDGTSGANVLTF. The V and J genes are TRBV5-1 and TRBJ2-6; possibly TRBD1 for D (7 bases). CDR1 is SGHRS and CDR2 is YFSETQ in the germline V gene. The V and J ends lost 6 bases and 4 bases respectively, with 20 bases between them. The CDR3 has 17 residues.

The chain links TRBV14 to TRBJ1-2; D is undetermined. The CDR3 sequence is 13 residues long. V gave up 0 bases and J gave up 8 bases, with 10 bases separating them. Germline V gene data show CDR1 as SGHDN and CDR2 as FVKESK. The CDR3 DNA sequence: TGTGCCAGCAGCCAAGAAGAGTACGGGGGCTACACCTTC. Residues: CASSQEEYGGYTF.